This TCR beta chain appears in the sequencing data of a study of blood T cell repertoires in COVID-19 (dated by TCRdb to about 2020). For the wider study: Collaborator samples came from the United States, Italy and Spain and covered acute and convalescent phases of COVID-19. The prospective study material was composed of cDNA or gDNA derived from T cells, B-cell-depleted T cells, or PBMCs. Subjects who had been exposed to COVID-19, were actively infected with it, or had recovered from it provided the deeply sampled blood TCRbeta repertoires that made up the dataset. The repertoires were released in a freely available public database meant as a resource for research on the immune response to SARS-CoV-2. Samples were obtained from the ongoing ImmuneRACE study (first 160 participants) and from roughly 1,300 subjects provided by 6 global collaborators. Sample metadata almost always included a de-identified subject ID, COVID-19 status, age in years and sex. HLA class I and class II types, where available, came from metadata supplied by the sample provider rather than from assay-based typing. What the research found in general, with its limitations: How much clinical and demographic metadata was included differed by source and by participant, and the metadata was provided uncurated.

The immunoSEQ Assay, a bias-controlled multiplex PCR, was used to amplify TCRbeta CDR3 regions from genomic DNA. The original pipeline was this. The number of nucleated cells in each sample was estimated from the amplification of reference gene primers within the assay. To quantify the absolute abundance of each unique TCRbeta CDR3 rearrangement, sequence reads were collapsed and filtered. For each sample, productive Simpson clonality was calculated as the square root of Simpson's diversity index over productive rearrangements. This immuneACCESS table, as held by TCRdb, lists in-frame sequences with V and J called but not all clones. Of the missing ones, under half trace to an unresolved V gene in checked studies; the others have no known cause. V, J and clone size derive from that table, while D and trimming were established from the DNA sequence. This sample holds 220,000 or so clones; about 86% were observed only once. The ten largest account for roughly a tenth of the sample.

V is clipped by 1 base and J by 0 bases, and the sequence between their germline boundaries is 12 bases long. Looking up the germline V gene (reference sequence) yields CDR1 PRHDT and CDR2 FYEKMQ. The CDR3 runs 16 amino acids, cysteine and phenylalanine included. Only the CDR3 DNA stays, 48 bases, in frame from base 1. One collaborating source in Seattle enrolled patients while the patients were actively infected and followed the patients over time throughout the course of disease. Collaborating institutions collected whole blood in K2EDTA tubes following their own protocols. For TCRbeta analysis, collaborators shipped samples as frozen whole blood, isolated PBMCs, or DNA extracted from either of those sample types. On this clone: Its recognized antigen is unknown. Nothing much larger sits one base from this clone, and base qualities are not available.

Material for sequencing was peripheral blood. This TCR was sampled from a woman aged 50 to 65 with COVID-19, enrolled during active disease. This sequence uses TRBV13 and TRBJ1-1, with the D gene call left open. At the DNA level, the sequence is TGTGCCAGCAGCTTAGAGAAGAGGGAGTTGAACACTGAAGCTTTCTTT. It specifies CASSLEKRELNTEAFF.